These 30 T cell receptor beta chains share one sample of origin, sequenced in a study of cytotoxic CD8 clonotypes in ibrutinib-treated CLL. The repertoire was sequenced with immunoSEQ multiplex PCR; TCRdb's copy has only in-frame clones and lacks some. The repertoire holds 150,000 to 250,000 clones, with over 55% as singletons. The sample consisted of PBMCs, taken after 24 months of ibrutinib treatment. These receptors were collected from a human donor with chronic lymphocytic leukemia.

The chain couples TRBV11-2 to TRBJ2-7; D remains unclear. The CDR3 sequence is 12 residues long. The ends were cut back, 3 bases at V and 6 bases at J, with 9 bases in the middle. Germline V gene lookup returns CDR1 SGHAT and CDR2 FQNNGV. The CDR3 is CASSFLGLEQYF. In nucleotides, the CDR3 is TGTGCCAGCAGCTTCTTGGGCCTCGAGCAGTACTTC.

This clone has just a few counts. The rearrangement uses TRBV5-1 and TRBJ2-3; 7 positions agree with TRBD2. This CDR3 is 16 amino acids long. Trimming at V came to 3 bases and at J to 3 bases, leaving 10 bases not matched to a gene. Germline V lookup: CDR1 SGHRS, CDR2 YFSETQ. CDR3 loop: CASSSRGGSLTDTQYF. CDR3 nucleotide sequence: TGCGCCAGCAGCTCAAGGGGCGGGAGCCTGACAGATACGCAGTATTTT.

This clone appeared once. The chain recombines TRBV7-6 with TRBJ2-7; TRBD1 matches 7 bases. V shed 3 bases and J 6 bases; nucleotides not matched to a gene: 5. CDR1 SGHVS and CDR2 FNYEAQ come from the germline V gene. CDR3 length: 13 residues. CDR3 protein: CASSFRQGGEQYF. As DNA, the CDR3 is TGTGCCAGCAGCTTTCGACAGGGTGGCGAGCAGTACTTC. Supplemented by reference TRBV7-6 and TRBJ2-7, the full variable domain reads GAGVSQSPRYKVTKRGQDVALRCDPISGHVSLYWYRQALGQGPEFLTYFNYEAQQDKSGLPNDRFSAERPEGSISTLTIQRTEQRDSAMYRCASSFRQGGEQYFGPGTRLTVT.

The chain links TRBV30 to TRBJ2-7; D not certain. Looked up from germline, CDR1 is GTSNPN and CDR2 is SVGIG (reference sequence). This CDR3 comprises 12 residues. Trimming removed 2 bases from V and 0 bases from J, with 5 bases in between. The CDR3 region is CAWSRYSYEQYF. CDR3 nucleotide sequence: TGTGCCTGGAGTAGGTACTCCTACGAGCAGTACTTC.

This clone has a handful of counts. The V gene is TRBV27, the J gene TRBJ2-7; D remains unclear. Between the trimmed V and J ends, which lost 4 bases and 2 bases, there was a span of 9 bases. Germline V CDR1 and CDR2: MNHEY, SMNVEV (reference sequence). The CDR3 sequence is 13 residues long. The DNA of the CDR3 is TGTGCCAGCAGTTCTCAGGCGACCTACGAGCAGTACTTC. This gives the protein CASSSQATYEQYF.

The rearrangement uses TRBV2 and TRBJ2-7; D may be TRBD1 (6 bases). Trimming shortened V by 5 bases and J by 5 bases, and 16 bases separated the two germline ends. The CDR3 loop spans 14 amino acids. Germline V gives CDR1 SNHLY, CDR2 FYNNEI. The DNA of the CDR3 is TGTGCCAGCAGTCCAAGCAGGGGCTGGGACGAGCAGTACTTC. Its protein is CASSPSRGWDEQYF.

The gene calls are TRBV5-1 and TRBJ2-1, with 8 nucleotides matching TRBD2. Losses at the gene ends were 3 bases for V and 7 bases for J; bases not matched to a gene: 12. Germline CDR1 is SGHRS and CDR2 is YFSETQ. The CDR3 extends over 16 amino acids. As DNA, the CDR3 is TGCGCCAGCAGCTGGAGGACTAGCCATACGGGGAATGAGCAGTTCTTC. It encodes CASSWRTSHTGNEQFF.

This clone was observed a handful of times. This chain joins TRBV5-4 and TRBJ1-2; 8 bases line up with TRBD1. Germline assignment: CDR1 SGHNT and CDR2 YYREEE (reference sequence). The V and J ends lost 6 bases and 4 bases, in that order; junction bases with no gene match: 8. The CDR3 is 14 amino acids. The CDR3 sequence: CASKMTGAGYGYTF. The CDR3 DNA reads as TGTGCCAGCAAAATGACAGGGGCGGGCTATGGCTACACCTTC.

This rearrangement joins TRBV4-3 to TRBJ1-1; 8 bases map to TRBD1. V shed 5 bases, J shed 2 bases, and the junction held 4 bases outside the gene matches. The CDR3 runs 14 residues. Per the germline V gene, CDR1 is LGHNA and CDR2 is YSLEER. The CDR3 region is CASSIDRGNTEAFF. CDR3 bases: TGCGCCAGCAGCATAGACAGGGGAAACACTGAAGCTTTCTTT.

The chain has TRBV30 and TRBJ1-5; D is ambiguous. CDR3 size: 12 residues. Germline V CDR1 and CDR2: GTSNPN, SVGIG (reference sequence). V was shortened by 1 base and J by 10 bases, with 11 bases between the two germline ends. The CDR3 reads CAWSARGFPQHF. CDR3 in DNA: TGTGCCTGGAGTGCCAGAGGTTTTCCCCAGCATTTT.

The chain is built from TRBV25-1 and TRBJ1-1; unclear D gene. In germline, CDR1 is MGHDK, CDR2 SYGVNS. The CDR3 runs 12 residues. The ends were cut back, 5 bases at V and 0 bases at J, with 4 bases in the middle. The CDR3 spells CASSTMNTEAFF. The CDR3 DNA sequence: TGTGCCAGCAGTACTATGAACACTGAAGCTTTCTTT.

The chain uses TRBV19 and TRBJ2-4; D gene ambiguous. Per the germline V gene, CDR1 is LNHDA and CDR2 is SQIVND (reference sequence). CDR3 length: 17 residues. V was trimmed by 0 bases and J by 2 bases, leaving 14 bases between them. The CDR3 DNA sequence: TGTGCCAGTAGTATAGAGTCTGTGTCGCTAACCAAAAACATTCAGTACTTC. Protein product: CASSIESVSLTKNIQYF. The full variable domain, in which reference TRBV19 and TRBJ2-4 provide the parts outside the CDR3, is DGGITQSPKYLFRKEGQNVTLSCEQNLNHDAMYWYRQDPGQGLRLIYYSQIVNDFQKGDIAEGYSVSREKKESFPLTVTSAQKNPTAFYLCASSIESVSLTKNIQYFGAGTRLSVL.

This clone was observed once. The chain carries TRBV14 and TRBJ2-7; 9 bases fit TRBD2. The V gene's germline CDR1 is SGHDN and CDR2 FVKESK. J gave up 1 base and V 10 bases, and 8 bases lay outside the gene matches. The CDR3 has 14 amino acids. The CDR3 coding sequence is TGTGCCACCTCAAAAAGCGGGAGGTCCTACGAGCAGTACTTC. Translation: CATSKSGRSYEQYF. Supplemented by reference TRBV14 and TRBJ2-7, the full variable domain reads EAGVTQFPSHSVIEKGQTVTLRCDPISGHDNLYWYRRVMGKEIKFLLHFVKESKQDESGMPNNRFLAERTGGTYSTLKVQPAELEDSGVYFCATSKSGRSYEQYFGPGTRLTVT.

V is TRBV6-5 and J is TRBJ1-4, with TRBD1 matching over 7 bases. The J segment lost 2 bases and the V segment lost 6 bases, leaving 6 bases of the junction unmatched. This CDR3 spans 15 amino acids. The V gene's germline CDR1 is MNHEY and CDR2 SVGAGI. The CDR3 coding sequence is TGTGCCAGCAGGGGATCACAGGGGACTAATGAAAAACTGTTTTTT. Its protein is CASRGSQGTNEKLFF.

The rearrangement links TRBV6-1 to TRBJ2-2, with TRBD2 matching 14 bases. Germline CDR1 is MNHNS and CDR2 is SASEGT. V shed 0 bases, J shed 0 bases, and the junction held 3 bases outside the gene matches. CDR3 size: 19 residues. CDR3 sequence: CASSEAPGLAGANTGELFF. The DNA of the CDR3 is TGTGCCAGCAGTGAAGCGCCGGGACTAGCGGGAGCGAACACCGGGGAGCTGTTTTTT.

The chain links TRBV7-8 to TRBJ2-1, with 9 bases lining up with TRBD2. CDR1 and CDR2 (germline): SGHVS, FQNEAQ. V shed 5 bases, J shed 9 bases, and the junction held 11 bases outside the gene matches. This CDR3 has 15 residues. As DNA, the CDR3 is TGTGCCAGCAGCGGGGGCGGGAGGGCCCGGGGTGAGCAGTTCTTC. Translation: CASSGGGRARGEQFF.

This chain connects TRBV4-3 to TRBJ2-3; perhaps TRBD2 as D (6 bases). The CDR3 extends over 18 amino acids. V lost 0 bases to trimming and J lost 4 bases, with 20 bases between them. Germline V gene sequence: CDR1 LGHNA, CDR2 YSLEER. The CDR3 reads CASSQDIGEALGADTQYF. The CDR3 region has the DNA TGCGCCAGCAGCCAAGATATTGGGGAGGCCCTGGGTGCAGATACGCAGTATTTT.

The chain is built from TRBV6-5 and TRBJ1-1; 10 nucleotides align to TRBD1. This CDR3 has 15 residues. The germline gives CDR1 MNHEY, CDR2 SVGAGI. V trimming: 11 bases; J trimming: 1 base; junction bases outside the gene matches: 10. CDR3 region: CASQRDRGRNTEAFF. The CDR3 nucleotides are TGTGCCTCCCAAAGGGACAGGGGCCGGAACACTGAAGCTTTCTTT.

The rearrangement joins TRBV5-1 to TRBJ2-2; D is ambiguous. Trimming pared 1 base from V and 1 base from J, leaving 8 bases between. From germline, CDR1 is SGHRS and CDR2 YFSETQ. The CDR3 has 15 amino acids. The CDR3 DNA reads TGCGCCAGCAGCTTGATTGGGCAGAACACCGGGGAGCTGTTTTTT. This translates into CASSLIGQNTGELFF.

The J gene is TRBJ2-3, the V gene TRBV29-1, with D unresolved. V lost 0 bases and J lost 7, with 11 bases in between. The CDR3 is 13 amino acids. Germline CDR1 SQVTM, CDR2 ANQGSEA. The CDR3 sequence: CSVEEVGGNTQYF. CDR3 nucleotides: TGCAGCGTTGAAGAGGTAGGCGGAAATACGCAGTATTTT.

In DNA, the CDR3 is TGTGCCAGCAGCTTAGATTGGACTAGCGGGATCTTAGCCAAAAACATTCAGTACTTC. This sequence encodes CASSLDWTSGILAKNIQYF. The chain uses TRBV11-2 and TRBJ2-4, with 12 bases identical to TRBD2. Trimming cost V 0 bases and J 0 bases; bases outside gene matches: 6. The CDR3 length is 19 residues. In germline, CDR1 is SGHAT, CDR2 FQNNGV.

This clone was picked up one time. The gene calls are TRBV7-9 and TRBJ1-2; D is uncertain. The CDR3 loop spans 12 amino acids. CDR1 is SEHNR, CDR2 FQNEAQ, per germline (reference sequence). Trimming took off 2 bases at V and 5 bases at J, with 6 bases between the two ends. Written as DNA, the CDR3 is TGTGCCAGCAGCTTACAGGTTTATGGCTACACCTTC. Residues: CASSLQVYGYTF.

The J gene is TRBJ1-5, the V gene TRBV9; D perhaps matches TRBD1 (5 bases). Germline V gives CDR1 SGDLS, CDR2 YYNGEE. V was pared by 0 bases and J by 4 bases, with 8 bases between. This CDR3 is built from 14 residues. As DNA, the CDR3 is TGTGCCAGCAGCGTAGTGGACACAAATCAGCCCCAGCATTTT. This translates into CASSVVDTNQPQHF.

This clone showed up just once. The genes are TRBV10-3 and TRBJ2-3, with D tentatively TRBD1 or TRBD2 (6 bases each). V dropped 0 bases and J dropped 2 bases, with 12 bases sitting between them. The CDR3 has 16 amino acids. Per germline, CDR1 ENHRY and CDR2 SYGVKD. The CDR3: CAISESLGGITDTQYF. The CDR3 DNA sequence: TGTGCCATCAGTGAGTCACTAGGGGGGATCACAGATACGCAGTATTTT.

The V and J genes are TRBV18 and TRBJ1-5, with D perhaps TRBD1 (6 bases). CDR3 size: 14 residues. The V end was cut by 2 bases, the J end by 6 bases, with 11 bases between. The germline V gene has CDR1 KGHSH and CDR2 LQKENI. The CDR3 nucleotides are TGTGCCAGCTCACCAGGGGGCGCGGGTCAGCCCCAGCATTTT. This encodes CASSPGGAGQPQHF.

The genes are TRBV30 and TRBJ2-2, with D possibly being TRBD2 (6 bases). CDR1 and CDR2 (germline): GTSNPN, SVGIG (reference sequence). V was pared by 0 bases and J by 0 bases, with 14 bases between. The CDR3 has 17 residues. CDR3 nucleotides: TGTGCCTGGAGTGTAAGATGGGGCGGGACGAACACCGGGGAGCTGTTTTTT. Translation: CAWSVRWGGTNTGELFF.

This clone was detected a few times. The rearrangement joins TRBV7-2 to TRBJ2-3; 9 bases fit TRBD2. Trimming at V came to 1 base and at J to 6 bases, leaving 5 bases not matched to a gene. Germline V gene data show CDR1 as SGHTA and CDR2 as FQGNSA. The CDR3 has 15 amino acids. The CDR3 DNA is TGTGCCAGCAGCTTAGACTTCGCGGGAGGGGATACGCAGTATTTT. The encoded protein is CASSLDFAGGDTQYF. The entire variable domain, with the rest obtained from reference TRBV7-2 and TRBJ2-3, is as follows: GAGVSQSPSNKVTEKGKDVELRCDPISGHTALYWYRQSLGQGLEFLIYFQGNSAPDKSGLPSDRFSAERTGGSVSTLTIQRTQQEDSAVYLCASSLDFAGGDTQYFGPGTRLTVL.

This clone was observed a handful of times. J is TRBJ2-7 and V is TRBV7-2; maybe TRBD2 (5 bases). This CDR3 has 14 residues. Trimming cost V 4 bases and J 0 bases, with 10 bases left between them. Germline loops: CDR1 SGHTA, CDR2 FQGNSA. The CDR3 sequence is CASSSGYSSYEQYF. The CDR3 coding sequence is TGTGCCAGCAGCTCGGGGTATAGCTCCTACGAGCAGTACTTC.

The chain recombines TRBV5-1 with TRBJ2-7; D may be TRBD1 or TRBD2 (5 bases each). The CDR3 contains 16 residues. V lost 3 bases and J 0 bases, leaving 16 bases between the germline ends. CDR1 is SGHRS, CDR2 YFSETQ, per germline. The CDR3 loop is CASSSFGGASSYEQYF. The CDR3 region has the DNA TGCGCCAGCAGCTCCTTTGGGGGAGCCTCCTCCTACGAGCAGTACTTC.

The chain employs TRBV14 and TRBJ2-5, with D tentatively TRBD2 (5 bases). CDR1 is SGHDN, CDR2 FVKESK, per germline. V lost 4 bases and J lost 0, with 15 bases in between. This CDR3 is 16 amino acids long. CDR3 sequence: CASSPDLWRDQETQYF. The CDR3 DNA is TGTGCCAGCAGCCCAGACTTATGGCGGGACCAAGAGACCCAGTACTTC. Full variable domain (rest looked up from reference TRBV14 and TRBJ2-5): EAGVTQFPSHSVIEKGQTVTLRCDPISGHDNLYWYRRVMGKEIKFLLHFVKESKQDESGMPNNRFLAERTGGTYSTLKVQPAELEDSGVYFCASSPDLWRDQETQYFGPGTRLLVL.